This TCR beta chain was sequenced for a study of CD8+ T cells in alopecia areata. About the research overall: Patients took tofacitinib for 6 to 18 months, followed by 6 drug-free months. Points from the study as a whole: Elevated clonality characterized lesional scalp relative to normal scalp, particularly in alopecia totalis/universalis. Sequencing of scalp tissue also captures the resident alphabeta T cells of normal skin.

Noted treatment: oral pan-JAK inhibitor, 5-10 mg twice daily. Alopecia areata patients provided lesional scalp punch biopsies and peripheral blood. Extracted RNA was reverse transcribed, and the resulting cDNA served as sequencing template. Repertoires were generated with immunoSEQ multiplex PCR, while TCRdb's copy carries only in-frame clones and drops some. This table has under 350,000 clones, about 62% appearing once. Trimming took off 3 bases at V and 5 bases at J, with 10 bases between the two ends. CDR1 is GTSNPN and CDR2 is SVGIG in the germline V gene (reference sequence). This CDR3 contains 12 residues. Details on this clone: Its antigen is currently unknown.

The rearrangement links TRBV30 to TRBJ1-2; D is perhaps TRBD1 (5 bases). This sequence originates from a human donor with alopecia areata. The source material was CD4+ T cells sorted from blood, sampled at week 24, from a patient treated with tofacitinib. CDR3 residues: CAWSGDSYGYTF. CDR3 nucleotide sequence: TGTGCCTGGAGCGGTGACAGTTATGGCTACACCTTC.